This passage covers 14 T cell receptor beta chains from one sample sequenced in a study of blood T cells in healthy people across ages. With a J-beta primer mix and a sample-barcoded 5' primer, a second PCR ran about 6 to 11 cycles. A single record per CDR3 protein comes from TCRdb applying MiXCR to the 5' RACE reads. In the table there are over a million distinct CDR3 sequences, around 55% of which are singletons. Sequencing used blood. These receptors were collected from a young man in good health.

The V and J genes are TRBV11-2 and TRBJ2-1, with a tentative D call TRBD2 (5 bases). Trimming removed 4 bases at V and 10 bases at J, with 11 bases between. The CDR3 runs 12 residues. CDR1 and CDR2 (germline): SGHAT, FQNNGV. In nucleotides, the CDR3 is TGTGCCAGCAGCTCCTGGGAGTACGAGCAGTTCTTC. The encoded protein is CASSSWEYEQFF.

The V and J genes are TRBV27 and TRBJ2-7, with D tentatively TRBD1 (6 bases). Germline CDR1 and CDR2: MNHEY and SMNVEV (reference sequence). This CDR3 comprises 15 residues. The V and J ends lost 6 bases and 1 base respectively, with 16 bases between them. The CDR3 DNA sequence: TGTGCCAGCAGCCCTGCGGCAGGGGTGTCCTACGAGCAGTACTTC. This encodes CASSPAAGVSYEQYF.

This clonotype was counted only a few times. J is TRBJ1-2 and V is TRBV4-3, with no clear D. Germline CDR1 is LGHNA and CDR2 is YSLEER. The ends were cut back, 0 bases at V and 8 bases at J, with 13 bases in the middle. This CDR3 has 14 residues. The CDR3, as DNA: TGCGCCAGCAGCCAAGATTGGGCGGAGTGGGGCTACACCTTC. Its translation is CASSQDWAEWGYTF.

The J gene is TRBJ1-4, the V gene TRBV7-2; D is undetermined. Germline V lookup: CDR1 SGHTA, CDR2 FQGNSA. The CDR3 is 12 amino acids. V lost 2 bases, J lost 8 bases, and 6 bases lay in between. The CDR3 sequence: CASSLLKEKLFF. The CDR3, as DNA: TGTGCCAGCAGCTTATTAAAAGAAAAACTGTTTTTT.

The CDR3 coding sequence is TGCGCCAGCAGCCAAGATCGGGTTACCCACTATGGCTACACCTTC. As protein: CASSQDRVTHYGYTF. The chain links TRBV4-3 to TRBJ1-2; D is unclear. CDR3 size: 15 residues. Trimming left V 0 bases short and J 3 bases short, with 11 bases between. Germline values: CDR1 LGHNA, CDR2 YSLEER.

This clonotype was observed a handful of times. V and J are TRBV7-9 and TRBJ2-7, with 7 bases fitting TRBD1. Losses at the gene ends were 5 bases for V and 4 bases for J; bases not matched to a gene: 11. CDR3 length: 15 residues. CDR1 is SEHNR and CDR2 is FQNEAQ in the germline V gene (reference sequence). CDR3: CASSVPQGFTYEQYF. DNA for the CDR3: TGTGCCAGCAGCGTACCACAGGGGTTTACGTACGAGCAGTACTTC.

V usage is TRBV7-9 and J usage is TRBJ2-3, with D tentatively TRBD1 (6 bases). Trimming took 5 bases from V and 3 from J, leaving 15 bases between them. In germline, CDR1 is SEHNR, CDR2 FQNEAQ (reference sequence). The CDR3 totals 15 residues. CDR3 residues: CASSLRDIRTDTQYF. CDR3 in DNA: TGTGCCAGCAGCCTCCGGGACATAAGGACAGATACGCAGTATTTT.

This clonotype has more than one count but fewer than ten. The V and J genes are TRBV10-3 and TRBJ2-7, with D possibly being TRBD1 (6 bases). Trimming removed 9 bases from V and 0 bases from J, with 15 bases in between. Germline V lookup: CDR1 ENHRY, CDR2 SYGVKD. This CDR3 spans 14 amino acids. The CDR3 sequence is CAIRGTPSSYEQYF. As DNA, the CDR3 is TGTGCCATAAGGGGGACACCGAGCTCCTACGAGCAGTACTTC.

This clonotype has just a few counts. The V gene is TRBV4-2, the J gene TRBJ1-2, with a possible D match to TRBD1 (6 bases). Germline lookup yields CDR1 LGHNA and CDR2 YNFKEQ. CDR3 size: 14 residues. The V end lost 1 base, the J end lost 7 bases, and 13 bases lay between the germline ends. CDR3 sequence (DNA): TGTGCCAGCAGCCAAGTACAGGAGGACAGTGGCTACACCTTC. Its translation: CASSQVQEDSGYTF.

The table lists this clonotype with a few counts. The chain recombines TRBV4-1 with TRBJ2-7; D is tentatively TRBD1 or TRBD2 (5 bases each). CDR3 length: 15 residues. V was cut by 1 base and J by 2 bases, with 12 bases left in between. Germline loops: CDR1 MGHRA, CDR2 YSYEKL. CDR3 nucleotides: TGCGCCAGCAGCCAAGGTGGGGGAAGTGCCTACGAGCAGTACTTC. This sequence encodes CASSQGGGSAYEQYF.

The genes are TRBV7-9 and TRBJ2-2; possibly TRBD1 for D (5 bases). The V end lost 5 bases, the J end lost 5 bases, and 9 bases lay between the germline ends. There are 13 residues in the CDR3. The germline V gene encodes CDR1 SEHNR and CDR2 FQNEAQ (reference sequence). The CDR3 sequence is CASSQPGTGELFF. The CDR3 DNA reads as TGTGCCAGCAGCCAACCAGGGACCGGGGAGCTGTTTTTT. Supplemented by reference TRBV7-9 and TRBJ2-2, the full variable domain reads DTGVSQNPRHKITKRGQNVTFRCDPISEHNRLYWYRQTLGQGPEFLTYFQNEAQLEKSRLLSDRFSAERPKGSFSTLEIQRTEQGDSAMYLCASSQPGTGELFFGEGSRLTVL.

This clonotype was found a few times. The gene calls are TRBV4-3 and TRBJ2-5; D gene uncertain. Germline CDR1 reads LGHNA; CDR2 reads YSLEER. Trimming removed 0 bases at V and 5 bases at J, with 13 bases between. The CDR3 has 15 residues. CDR3 in amino acids: CASSQERQVGETQYF. The CDR3 bases are TGCGCCAGCAGCCAAGAGCGTCAGGTCGGGGAGACCCAGTACTTC.

This clonotype has just a few counts. This chain uses TRBV7-2 with TRBJ2-3, with a weak D call TRBD2 (6 bases). V lost 5 bases, J lost 0 bases, and 15 bases lay in between. This CDR3 has 16 residues. The germline V gene has CDR1 SGHTA and CDR2 FQGNSA. Here the CDR3 DNA reads TGTGCCAGCAGCGCTTGGGACTTTTCTAGCACAGATACGCAGTATTTT. Amino acid sequence: CASSAWDFSSTDTQYF.

This clonotype was seen a handful of times. The V and J genes are TRBV27 and TRBJ2-3; D is unresolved. The germline CDR1 and CDR2 sequences are MNHEY and SMNVEV (reference sequence). The CDR3 runs 11 residues. V was cut by 11 bases and J by 0 bases, with 6 bases left in between. CDR3 protein: CARASTDTQYF. CDR3 in DNA: TGTGCCCGCGCGAGCACAGATACGCAGTATTTT.